This T cell receptor beta chain was sequenced for a study of T cells after somatic rescue of genetic block (dated by TCRdb to the early 2020s). Regarding the complete study: The study assessed how robust, over the long term, a T-cell system was when the system had developed through somatic rescue of a genetic block in T-cell development.

From a lookup of the germline V gene, CDR1 and CDR2 are SNHLY and FYNNEI. Clipping removes 6 bases from V and 8 bases from J, with 4 as the unmatched junction base count. Counted from cysteine to phenylalanine, this CDR3 has 14 amino acids. Only the CDR3 DNA is retained, 42 bases long and in frame from the first base. Note on this clone: Its antigen is still unknown. Base qualities are not provided; no much larger clone lies one nucleotide away.

Library generation was performed with the immunoSEQ multiplex PCR assay. Here the immuneACCESS table is served through TCRdb, limited to in-frame sequences with V and J called. Missing clones are a known gap in these copies; in checked studies unresolved V genes cover under half, and the rest lacks a known reason. The sample data list around 67,000 clones, and just over 90% of these were observed just once. About 3% of the sample rests with the top ten. The sequence links TRBV2 to TRBJ1-4, and TRBD1 aligns with 12 junction nucleotides. Sequencing was done on a sample of peripheral blood mononuclear cells (PBMCs). The TCR originated in a man between 40 and 49 years old. In nucleotides, the sequence is TGTGCCAGCAGCCCCGGGACAGGGGGCGAAAAACTGTTTTTT. The resulting protein is CASSPGTGGEKLFF. With the rest looked up from the reference TRBV2 and TRBJ1-4 genes rather than sequenced, the full variable domain is EPEVTQTPSHQVTQMGQEVILRCVPISNHLYFYWYRQILGQKVEFLVSFYNNEISEKSEIFDDQFSVERPDGSNFTLKIRSTKLEDSAMYFCASSPGTGGEKLFFGSGTQLSVL.